Below, 14 T cell receptor beta chains from the same sample are listed, as sequenced in a study of OX40 agonist ivuxolimab in advanced cancers. Generated by immunoSEQ multiplex PCR, the TCRdb table keeps only in-frame clones and is missing some. The data contain about 37,000 clones, 75% to 90% of them singletons. Sequencing was performed on CD4+ or CD8+ T cells sorted from blood, taken in a trial of the OX40 agonist ivuxolimab. These receptors originate from an adult with an advanced solid tumor such as melanoma, head and neck, liver or kidney cancer.

CDR3 loop: CASSPDMNTEAFF. The CDR3 DNA sequence: TGTGCCAGCAGCCCGGACATGAACACTGAAGCTTTCTTT. The chain recombines TRBV7-9 with TRBJ1-1; perhaps TRBD1 as D (5 bases). V was clipped by 5 bases and J by 0 bases, with 7 bases between them. Germline V gene lookup returns CDR1 SEHNR and CDR2 FQNEAQ (reference sequence). The CDR3 spans 13 residues.

The CDR3 sequence: CASGGQGGKTQYF. DNA for the CDR3: TGTGCCAGCGGCGGACAGGGGGGAAAGACCCAGTACTTC. The rearrangement joins TRBV2 to TRBJ2-5; TRBD1 matches 10 bases. CDR1 and CDR2 from the germline V gene are SNHLY and FYNNEI. Trimming took 8 bases from V and 6 from J; bases not matched to a gene: 6. This CDR3 has 13 amino acids.

This chain joins TRBV2 and TRBJ2-7; 12 nucleotides agree with TRBD1. This CDR3 has 13 amino acids. CDR1 is SNHLY, CDR2 FYNNEI, per germline. The ends lost 6 bases at V and 6 bases at J; junction bases unmatched: 3. CDR3 DNA: TGTGCCAGCAGCCGGGACAGGGGGCTCGAGCAGTACTTC. Encoded protein: CASSRDRGLEQYF.

The V and J genes are TRBV6-5 and TRBJ2-7; the D call may be TRBD1 or TRBD2 (5 bases each). The CDR3 covers 13 residues. Germline loops: CDR1 MNHEY, CDR2 SVGAGI. V lost 5 bases to trimming and J lost 2 bases, with 10 bases between them. CDR3 region: CASSRDGTYEQYF. The DNA for the CDR3 is TGTGCCAGCAGTCGGGACGGCACCTACGAGCAGTACTTC.

The table lists this clone with a count of one. CDR3 sequence reads: CASSQDKETQYF. The CDR3, as DNA: TGTGCCAGCTCTCAGGACAAAGAGACCCAGTACTTC. This chain connects TRBV18 to TRBJ2-5; perhaps TRBD1 as D (5 bases). Trimming cost V 6 bases and J 3 bases, with 8 bases left between them. This CDR3 has 12 amino acids. Germline-derived CDR1 and CDR2 are KGHSH and LQKENI.

As concerns this clone: The DNA is left out, because the CDR3 cannot be placed on it with certainty; the CDR3 is given as TCRdb lists it. This sequence joins TRBV19 and TRBJ2-6; the table's D gene call, TRBD2, was not cross checked with the DNA. The CDR3 has 16 amino acids, counting both end residues. Germline V gives CDR1 LNHDA, CDR2 SQIVND (reference sequence). CDR3 sequence: CASTSGTISGANVLTF.

The chain is built from TRBV2 and TRBJ2-1; TRBD2 agrees at 10 bases. This CDR3 contains 14 residues. V was pared by 9 bases and J by 4 bases, with 6 bases of the junction left unmatched. Germline V lookup: CDR1 SNHLY, CDR2 FYNNEI. The CDR3 DNA follows: TGTGCCAGTCTAGCGGGAGAAGGTTACAATGAGCAGTTCTTC. It is translated as CASLAGEGYNEQFF.

This chain links TRBV9 with TRBJ2-1; 8 positions match TRBD1. The CDR3 has 16 residues. The V and J ends lost 0 bases and 8 bases, in that order; junction bases with no gene match: 10. The germline V gene encodes CDR1 SGDLS and CDR2 YYNGEE. CDR3 sequence reads: CASSVADRASSDEQFF. The CDR3 DNA follows: TGTGCCAGCAGCGTAGCGGACAGGGCAAGTAGTGATGAGCAGTTCTTC. Variable domain in full (rest from reference TRBV9 and TRBJ2-1): DSGVTQTPKHLITATGQRVTLRCSPRSGDLSVYWYQQSLDQGLQFLIQYYNGEERAKGNILERFSAQQFPDLHSELNLSSLELGDSALYFCASSVADRASSDEQFFGPGTRLTVL.

The chain recombines TRBV19 with TRBJ2-3, with D perhaps matching TRBD1 or TRBD2 (5 bases each). V lost 5 bases and J 3 bases, leaving 15 bases between the germline ends. The CDR3 has 15 amino acids. Germline V gene data show CDR1 as LNHDA and CDR2 as SQIVND (reference sequence). The CDR3 is CASSRTRDLTDTQYF. In nucleotides, the CDR3 is TGTGCCAGTAGTCGAACGAGGGACCTGACAGATACGCAGTATTTT.

The gene calls are TRBV5-5 and TRBJ1-1, with 7 bases fitting TRBD1. Germline CDR1 reads SGHKS; CDR2 reads YYEKEE (reference sequence). There are 13 residues in the CDR3. V gave up 5 bases and J gave up 3 bases; unmatched junction bases: 4. As DNA, the CDR3 is TGTGCCAGCAGTTTCCAGGGGGACACTGAAGCTTTCTTT. This codes for CASSFQGDTEAFF. Full variable domain (remainder filled in from reference TRBV5-5 and TRBJ1-1): DAGVTQSPTHLIKTRGQQVTLRCSPISGHKSVSWYQQVLGQGPQFIFQYYEKEERGRGNFPDRFSARQFPNYSSELNVNALLLGDSALYLCASSFQGDTEAFFGQGTRLTVV.

The chain recombines TRBV7-3 with TRBJ1-1; D call uncertain. Germline values: CDR1 SGHTA, CDR2 FQGTGA. V lost 0 bases to trimming and J lost 6 bases, with 14 bases between them. CDR3 length: 15 residues. DNA of the CDR3: TGTGCCAGCAGCTTAACCAGTACTCTCCGGGCTGAAGCTTTCTTT. It codes for CASSLTSTLRAEAFF.

This clone was recorded once. This chain uses TRBV27 with TRBJ2-7; no clear D gene. Germline V gene sequence: CDR1 MNHEY, CDR2 SMNVEV (reference sequence). Trimming removed 8 bases at V and 5 bases at J, with 16 bases between. The CDR3 length is 13 residues. CDR3 protein: CASGFPVGDEQYF. The CDR3 bases are TGTGCCAGCGGGTTTCCAGTTGGTGACGAGCAGTACTTC.

This clone turned up a few times. The chain combines TRBV11-1 with TRBJ1-6; TRBD1 might be the D (5 bases). V gave up 3 bases and J gave up 6 bases, with 9 bases separating them. The CDR3 runs 14 residues. The germline V gene encodes CDR1 SGHAT and CDR2 FQDESV (reference sequence). DNA of the CDR3: TGTGCCAGCAGCTTTGGGCAGGGTAATTCACCCCTCCACTTT. Protein sequence: CASSFGQGNSPLHF.

The chain carries TRBV9 and TRBJ2-2, with D unresolved. The CDR3 is 14 amino acids. Trimming took off 0 bases at V and 5 bases at J, with 8 bases between the two ends. Germline values: CDR1 SGDLS, CDR2 YYNGEE. CDR3 residues: CASSVDVGTGELFF. The CDR3 DNA reads TGTGCCAGCAGCGTAGATGTGGGTACCGGGGAGCTGTTTTTT.